Shown below are 9 T cell receptor beta chains from a single sample sequenced in a study of shared clonotypes between healthy human individuals (dated by TCRdb to the early 2020s). The library was built by means of the immunoSEQ multiplex PCR assay. Held by TCRdb, this immuneACCESS table contains in-frame sequences only and omits some clones. Under half of the omission traces to an unresolved V gene where checked; the cause of the rest is unknown. The sample table lists roughly 2.5 million clones, over 85% of them with a count of one. Over 0.12% of the sample is in the top ten clones. Specimen: naive CD4+ T cells sorted from blood. In the paper's terms, the cell subset or site label means: CD45RA+ positively selected. The source is a man aged 18 to 29 in good health.

This clone was counted once. Here the CDR3 reads CASSFGLAGGLQETQYF. CDR3 nucleotides: TGTGCCAGCAGCTTTGGACTAGCGGGAGGTCTCCAAGAGACCCAGTACTTC. The chain has TRBV5-6 and TRBJ2-5; 14 nucleotides align to TRBD2. The germline gives CDR1 SGHDT, CDR2 YYEEEE. This CDR3 comprises 17 residues. V lost 2 bases, J lost 1 base, and 4 bases stayed unmatched.

The rearrangement links TRBV29-1 to TRBJ1-2, with no clear D. CDR3 length: 11 amino acids. Germline lookup yields CDR1 SQVTM and CDR2 ANQGSEA. V lost 3 bases and J 7 bases, leaving 9 bases between the germline ends. CDR3 residues: CSVEGSFGYTF. The CDR3 DNA reads as TGCAGCGTTGAGGGGTCTTTTGGCTACACCTTC.

This clone occurred a few times. This chain connects TRBV6-1 to TRBJ2-3; 9 positions match TRBD1. The CDR3 loop spans 14 amino acids. V trimming: 5 bases; J trimming: 1 base; junction bases outside the gene matches: 1. Germline V lookup: CDR1 MNHNS, CDR2 SASEGT. CDR3 sequence reads: CASSRDRGTDTQYF. The CDR3 DNA is TGTGCCAGCAGTCGGGACAGGGGCACAGATACGCAGTATTTT.

The chain couples TRBV7-9 to TRBJ2-1, with TRBD2 matching 13 bases. The germline V gene has CDR1 SEHNR and CDR2 FQNEAQ (reference sequence). V lost 1 base and J lost 8; bases outside the gene matches: 5. The CDR3 extends over 16 amino acids. The CDR3 reads CASSLGTSGSGYEQFF. The CDR3 DNA reads as TGTGCCAGCAGCTTAGGGACTAGCGGGAGCGGATATGAGCAGTTCTTC.

The CDR3 reads CASSRGGDTSTDTQYF. The CDR3 nucleotides read TGCGCCAGCAGCCGAGGCGGGGATACTAGCACAGATACGCAGTATTTT. The chain employs TRBV5-1 and TRBJ2-3, with TRBD2 as a possible D gene (6 bases). Germline V CDR1 and CDR2: SGHRS, YFSETQ. The CDR3 consists of 16 residues. V lost 4 bases to trimming and J lost 0 bases, with 15 bases between them.

V and J are TRBV6-5 and TRBJ2-7, with D possibly being TRBD2 (5 bases). Between the trimmed V and J ends, which lost 1 base and 3 bases, there was a span of 7 bases. Germline V gene data show CDR1 as MNHEY and CDR2 as SVGAGI. There are 13 residues in the CDR3. The CDR3 here is CASSYYGVYEQYF. DNA of the CDR3: TGTGCCAGCAGTTACTACGGGGTCTACGAGCAGTACTTC.

This clone came up a few times. This rearrangement joins TRBV5-1 to TRBJ1-4, with 7 nucleotides matching TRBD1. This CDR3 has 14 residues. Germline CDR1 reads SGHRS; CDR2 reads YFSETQ. V dropped 1 base and J dropped 8; count of bases not matched to a gene: 5. The CDR3, as DNA: TGCGCCAGCAGCTTGCTGGGACAGCGGGAAAAACTGTTTTTT. Amino acid sequence: CASSLLGQREKLFF. The entire variable domain, with the rest obtained from reference TRBV5-1 and TRBJ1-4, is as follows: KAGVTQTPRYLIKTRGQQVTLSCSPISGHRSVSWYQQTPGQGLQFLFEYFSETQRNKGNFPGRFSGRQFSNSRSEMNVSTLELGDSALYLCASSLLGQREKLFFGSGTQLSVL.

V usage is TRBV21-1 and J usage is TRBJ1-2; the DNA was not compared with TRBD1, the D call given in the table. TRBV21-1 is an annotated pseudogene. This CDR3 comprises 14 residues. The CDR3 nucleotides are TGTGCCAGCAGCAACAGGGGACCCCACTATGGCTACACCTTC. Protein: CASSNRGPHYGYTF.

V gene TRBV4-2 combines with J gene TRBJ2-3; 12 nucleotides line up with TRBD2. The germline V gene has CDR1 LGHNA and CDR2 YNFKEQ. The CDR3 length is 15 residues. Losses at the gene ends were 6 bases for V and 5 bases for J; bases not matched to a gene: 6. This chain's CDR3 is CASSRLAGEGDTQYF. The DNA for the CDR3 is TGTGCCAGCAGTAGACTAGCGGGGGAAGGAGATACGCAGTATTTT.